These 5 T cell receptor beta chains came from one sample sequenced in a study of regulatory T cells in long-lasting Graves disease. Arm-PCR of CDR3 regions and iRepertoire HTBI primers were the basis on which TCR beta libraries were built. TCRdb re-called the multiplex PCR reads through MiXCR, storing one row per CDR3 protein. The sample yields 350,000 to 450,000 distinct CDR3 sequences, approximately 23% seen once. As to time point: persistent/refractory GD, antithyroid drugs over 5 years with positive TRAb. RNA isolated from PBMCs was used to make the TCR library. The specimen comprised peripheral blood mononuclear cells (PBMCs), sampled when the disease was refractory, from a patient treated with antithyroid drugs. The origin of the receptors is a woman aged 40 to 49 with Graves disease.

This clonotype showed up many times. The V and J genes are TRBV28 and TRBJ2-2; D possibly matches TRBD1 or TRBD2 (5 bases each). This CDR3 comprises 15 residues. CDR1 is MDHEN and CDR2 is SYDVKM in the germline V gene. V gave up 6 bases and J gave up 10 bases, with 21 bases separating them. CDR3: CASRQTGTPPEELFF. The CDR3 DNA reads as TGTGCCAGCAGACAAACCGGGACCCCACCTGAGGAGCTGTTTTTT.

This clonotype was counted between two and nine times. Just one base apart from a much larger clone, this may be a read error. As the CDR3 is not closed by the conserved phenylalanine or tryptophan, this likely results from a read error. The CDR3 coding sequence is TGTGCCAGCAGTTTCGCGGACAGGGATCGCCCCCAGTACCTC. This translates into CASSFADRDRPQYL. The chain uses TRBV27 and TRBJ2-7; 8 bases are shared with TRBD1. J gave up 10 bases and V 3 bases, and 11 bases lay outside the gene matches. This CDR3 comprises 14 residues. CDR1 and CDR2 (germline): MNHEY, SMNVEV (reference sequence).

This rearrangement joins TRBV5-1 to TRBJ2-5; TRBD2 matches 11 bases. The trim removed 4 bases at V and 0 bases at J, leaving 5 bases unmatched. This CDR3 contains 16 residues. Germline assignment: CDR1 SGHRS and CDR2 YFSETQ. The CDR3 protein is CASSPGTSGYQETQYF. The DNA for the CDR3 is TGCGCCAGCAGCCCGGGGACTAGCGGATACCAAGAGACCCAGTACTTC.

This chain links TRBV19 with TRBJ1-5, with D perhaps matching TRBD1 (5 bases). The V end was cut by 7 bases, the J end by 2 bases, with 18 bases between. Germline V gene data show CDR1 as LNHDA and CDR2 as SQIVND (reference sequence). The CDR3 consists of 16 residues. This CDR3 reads CASKAGYNSGNQPQHF. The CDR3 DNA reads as TGTGCCAGTAAGGCAGGGTATAACTCAGGCAATCAGCCCCAGCATTTT.

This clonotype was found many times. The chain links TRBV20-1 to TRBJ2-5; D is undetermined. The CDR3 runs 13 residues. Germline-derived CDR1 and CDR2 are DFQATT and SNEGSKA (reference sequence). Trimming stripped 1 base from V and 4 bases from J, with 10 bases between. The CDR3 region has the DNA TGCAGTGCTAGAGCCAACGGCAGAGAGACCCAGTACTTC. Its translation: CSARANGRETQYF.